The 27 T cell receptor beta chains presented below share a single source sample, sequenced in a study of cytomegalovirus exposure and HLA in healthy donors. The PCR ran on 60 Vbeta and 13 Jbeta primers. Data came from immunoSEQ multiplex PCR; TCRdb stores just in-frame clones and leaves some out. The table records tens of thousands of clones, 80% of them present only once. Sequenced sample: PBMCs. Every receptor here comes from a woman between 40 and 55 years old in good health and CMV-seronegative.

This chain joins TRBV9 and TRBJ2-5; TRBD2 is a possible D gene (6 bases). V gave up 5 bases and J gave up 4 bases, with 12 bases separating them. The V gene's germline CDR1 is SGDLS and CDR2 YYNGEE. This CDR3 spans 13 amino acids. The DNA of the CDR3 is TGTGCCAGCAGTGGAGGGCCGGGAGAGACCCAGTACTTC. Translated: CASSGGPGETQYF.

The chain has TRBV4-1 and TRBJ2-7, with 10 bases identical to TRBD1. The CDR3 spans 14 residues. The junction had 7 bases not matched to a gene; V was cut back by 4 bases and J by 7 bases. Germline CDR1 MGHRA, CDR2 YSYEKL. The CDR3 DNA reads TGCGCCAGCAGCCCCGGGACAGGGGAAGGTGAGCAGTACTTC. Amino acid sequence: CASSPGTGEGEQYF.

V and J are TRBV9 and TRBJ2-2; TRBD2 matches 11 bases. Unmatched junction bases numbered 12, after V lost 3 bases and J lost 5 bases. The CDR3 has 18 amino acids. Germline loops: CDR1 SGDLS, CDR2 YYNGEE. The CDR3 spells CASSARTSGPTGTGELFF. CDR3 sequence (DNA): TGTGCCAGCAGCGCCCGGACTAGCGGGCCCACGGGGACCGGGGAGCTGTTTTTT.

The CDR3 reads CASSPTVGNPETQYF. The CDR3 coding sequence is TGTGCCAGCTCACCCACGGTCGGGAATCCGGAGACCCAGTACTTC. This chain uses TRBV18 with TRBJ2-5, with D maybe TRBD2 (5 bases). There are 15 residues in the CDR3. Germline V gene lookup returns CDR1 KGHSH and CDR2 LQKENI. Trimming cost V 3 bases and J 5 bases, with 16 bases left between them.

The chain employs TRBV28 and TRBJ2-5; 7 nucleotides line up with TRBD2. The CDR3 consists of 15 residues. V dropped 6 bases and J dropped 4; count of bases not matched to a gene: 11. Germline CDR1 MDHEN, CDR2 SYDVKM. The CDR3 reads CASSTPGEGTETQYF. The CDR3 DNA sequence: TGTGCCAGCAGCACCCCCGGGGAGGGAACAGAGACCCAGTACTTC.

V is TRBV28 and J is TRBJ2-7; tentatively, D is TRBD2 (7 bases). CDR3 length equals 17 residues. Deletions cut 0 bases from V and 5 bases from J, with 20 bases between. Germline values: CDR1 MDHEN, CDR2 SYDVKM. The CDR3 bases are TGTGCCAGCAGTTTATGGGTTGGGGGGCGCGGGGGTCACGAGCAGTACTTC. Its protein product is CASSLWVGGRGGHEQYF.

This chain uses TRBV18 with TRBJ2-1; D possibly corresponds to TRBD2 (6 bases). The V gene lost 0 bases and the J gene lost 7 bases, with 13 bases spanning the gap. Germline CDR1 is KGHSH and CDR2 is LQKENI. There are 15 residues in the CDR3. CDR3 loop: CASSPPSGAWNEQFF. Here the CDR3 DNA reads TGTGCCAGCTCACCACCATCGGGAGCTTGGAATGAGCAGTTCTTC.

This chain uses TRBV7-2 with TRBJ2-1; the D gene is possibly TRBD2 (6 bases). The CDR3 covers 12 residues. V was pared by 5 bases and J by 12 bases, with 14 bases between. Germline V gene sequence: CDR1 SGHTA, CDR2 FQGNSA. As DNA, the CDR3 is TGTGCCAGCAGCGGACCCCTTAGCGGGCAGTTCTTC. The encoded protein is CASSGPLSGQFF.

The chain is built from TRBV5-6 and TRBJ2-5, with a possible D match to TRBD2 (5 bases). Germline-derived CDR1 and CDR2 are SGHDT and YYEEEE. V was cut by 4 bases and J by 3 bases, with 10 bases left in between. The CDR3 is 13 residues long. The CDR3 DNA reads TGTGCCAGCAGCGGGAGCGCAAAAGAGACCCAGTACTTC. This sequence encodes CASSGSAKETQYF. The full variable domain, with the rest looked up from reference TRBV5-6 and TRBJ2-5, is DAGVTQSPTHLIKTRGQQVTLRCSPKSGHDTVSWYQQALGQGPQFIFQYYEEEERQRGNFPDRFSGHQFPNYSSELNVNALLLGDSALYLCASSGSAKETQYFGPGTRLLVL.

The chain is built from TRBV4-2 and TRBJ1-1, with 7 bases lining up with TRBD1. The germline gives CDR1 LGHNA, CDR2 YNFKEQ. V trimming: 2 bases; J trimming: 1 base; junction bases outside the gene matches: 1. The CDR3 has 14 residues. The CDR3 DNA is TGTGCCAGCAGCCAACAGGGGGGGAACACTGAAGCTTTCTTT. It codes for CASSQQGGNTEAFF.

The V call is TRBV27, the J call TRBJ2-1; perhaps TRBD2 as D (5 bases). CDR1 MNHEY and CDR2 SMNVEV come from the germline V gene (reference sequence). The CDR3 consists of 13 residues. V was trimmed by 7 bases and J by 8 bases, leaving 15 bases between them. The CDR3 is CASTTGMSHEQFF. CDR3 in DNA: TGTGCCAGCACTACCGGGATGTCCCATGAGCAGTTCTTC.

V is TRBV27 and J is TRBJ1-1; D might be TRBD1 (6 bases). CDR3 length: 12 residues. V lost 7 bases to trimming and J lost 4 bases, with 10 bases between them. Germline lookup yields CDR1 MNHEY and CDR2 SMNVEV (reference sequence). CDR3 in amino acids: CASKGVGTEAFF. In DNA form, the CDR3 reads TGTGCCAGCAAGGGGGTGGGCACTGAAGCTTTCTTT.

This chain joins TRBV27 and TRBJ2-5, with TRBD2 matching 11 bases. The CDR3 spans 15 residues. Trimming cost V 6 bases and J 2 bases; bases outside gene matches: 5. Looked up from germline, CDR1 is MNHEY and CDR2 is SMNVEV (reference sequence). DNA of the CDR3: TGTGCCAGCAGAACCGGGACTAGCGGACAAGAGACCCAGTACTTC. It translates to CASRTGTSGQETQYF.

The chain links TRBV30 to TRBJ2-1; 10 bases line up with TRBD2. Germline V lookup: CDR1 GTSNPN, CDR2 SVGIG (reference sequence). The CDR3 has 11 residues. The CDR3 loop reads CRAGGYCEQFF. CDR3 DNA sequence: TGTCGAGCGGGAGGGTACTGTGAGCAGTTCTTC. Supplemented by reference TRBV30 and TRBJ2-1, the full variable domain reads SQTIHQWPATLVQPVGSPLSLECTVEGTSNPNLYWYRQAAGRGLQLLFYSVGIGQISSEVPQNLSASRPQDRQFILSSKKLLLSDSGFYLCRAGGYCEQFFGPGTRLTVL.

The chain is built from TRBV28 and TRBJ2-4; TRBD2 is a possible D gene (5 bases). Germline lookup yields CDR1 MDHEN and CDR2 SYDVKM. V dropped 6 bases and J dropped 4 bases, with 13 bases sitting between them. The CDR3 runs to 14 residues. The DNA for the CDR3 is TGTGCCAGCAGCGGAGCGGACCGAAAAAACATTCAGTACTTC. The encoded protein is CASSGADRKNIQYF. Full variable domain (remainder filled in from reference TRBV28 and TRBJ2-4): DVKVTQSSRYLVKRTGEKVFLECVQDMDHENMFWYRQDPGLGLRLIYFSYDVKMKEKGDIPEGYSVSREKKERFSLILESASTNQTSMYLCASSGADRKNIQYFGAGTRLSVL.

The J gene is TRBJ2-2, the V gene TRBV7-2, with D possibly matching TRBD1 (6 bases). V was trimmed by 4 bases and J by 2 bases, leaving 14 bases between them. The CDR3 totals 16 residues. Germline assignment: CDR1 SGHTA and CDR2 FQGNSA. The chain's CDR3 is CASSSAGTINTGELFF. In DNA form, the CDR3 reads TGTGCCAGCAGCTCCGCCGGGACAATTAACACCGGGGAGCTGTTTTTT.

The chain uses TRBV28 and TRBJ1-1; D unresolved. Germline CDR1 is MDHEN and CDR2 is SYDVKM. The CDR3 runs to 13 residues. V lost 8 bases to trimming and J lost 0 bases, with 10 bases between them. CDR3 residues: CASRSLMNTEAFF. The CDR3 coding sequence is TGTGCCAGCCGGAGTTTAATGAACACTGAAGCTTTCTTT.

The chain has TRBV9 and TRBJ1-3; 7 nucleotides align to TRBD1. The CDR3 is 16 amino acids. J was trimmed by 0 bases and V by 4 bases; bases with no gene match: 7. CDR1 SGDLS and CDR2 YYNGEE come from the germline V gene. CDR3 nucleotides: TGTGCCAGCAGCACCGACCCAGGGGGCTCTGGAAACACCATATATTTT. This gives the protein CASSTDPGGSGNTIYF.

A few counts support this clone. The CDR3 region has the DNA TGTGCCAGCAGCGCCCCTTGGGAGGGTAGCTCCTACAATGAGCAGTTCTTC. As protein: CASSAPWEGSSYNEQFF. The chain carries TRBV9 and TRBJ2-1, with 7 nucleotides matching TRBD2. The CDR3 runs 17 residues. CDR1 SGDLS and CDR2 YYNGEE come from the germline V gene. Germline trimming cut 3 bases from V and 0 bases from J; bases unmatched to any gene: 9. Full variable domain (outside the CDR3, taken from reference TRBV9 and TRBJ2-1): DSGVTQTPKHLITATGQRVTLRCSPRSGDLSVYWYQQSLDQGLQFLIQYYNGEERAKGNILERFSAQQFPDLHSELNLSSLELGDSALYFCASSAPWEGSSYNEQFFGPGTRLTVL.

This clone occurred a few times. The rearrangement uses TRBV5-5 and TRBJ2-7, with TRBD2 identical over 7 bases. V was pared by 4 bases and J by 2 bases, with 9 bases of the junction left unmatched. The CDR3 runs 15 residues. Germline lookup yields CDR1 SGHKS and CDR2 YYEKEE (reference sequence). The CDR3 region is CASSPSPGGAYEQYF. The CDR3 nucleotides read TGTGCCAGCAGCCCCTCTCCGGGGGGAGCCTACGAGCAGTACTTC.

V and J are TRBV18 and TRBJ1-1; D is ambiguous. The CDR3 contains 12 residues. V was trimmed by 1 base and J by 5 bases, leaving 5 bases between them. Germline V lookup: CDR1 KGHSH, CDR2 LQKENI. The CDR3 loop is CASSPQATEAFF. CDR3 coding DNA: TGTGCCAGCTCACCACAAGCGACTGAAGCTTTCTTT.

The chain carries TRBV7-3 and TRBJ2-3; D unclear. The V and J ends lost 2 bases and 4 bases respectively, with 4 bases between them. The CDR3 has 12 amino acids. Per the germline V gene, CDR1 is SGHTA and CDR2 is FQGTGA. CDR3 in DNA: TGTGCCAGCAGCTTACTTGCAGATACGCAGTATTTT. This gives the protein CASSLLADTQYF.

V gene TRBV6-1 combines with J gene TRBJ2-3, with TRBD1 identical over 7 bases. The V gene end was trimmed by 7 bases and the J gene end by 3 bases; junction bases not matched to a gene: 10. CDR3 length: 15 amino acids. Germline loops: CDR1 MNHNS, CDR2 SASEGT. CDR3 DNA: TGTGCCAGCATCCGACAGGGTGTACGGACAGATACGCAGTATTTT. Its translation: CASIRQGVRTDTQYF.

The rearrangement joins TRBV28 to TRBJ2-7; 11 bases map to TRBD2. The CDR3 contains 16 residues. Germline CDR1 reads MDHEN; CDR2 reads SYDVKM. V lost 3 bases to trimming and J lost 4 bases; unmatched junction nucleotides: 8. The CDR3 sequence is CASSLSSSGRWYEQYF. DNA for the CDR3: TGTGCCAGCAGTTTGTCGTCTAGCGGGAGGTGGTACGAGCAGTACTTC.

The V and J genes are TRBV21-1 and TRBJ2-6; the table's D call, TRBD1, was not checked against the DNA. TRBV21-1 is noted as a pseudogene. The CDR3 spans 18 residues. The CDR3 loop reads CASSKAQGQNPGANVLTF. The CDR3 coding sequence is TGTGCCAGCAGCAAAGCGCAGGGACAGAACCCTGGGGCCAACGTCCTGACTTTC.

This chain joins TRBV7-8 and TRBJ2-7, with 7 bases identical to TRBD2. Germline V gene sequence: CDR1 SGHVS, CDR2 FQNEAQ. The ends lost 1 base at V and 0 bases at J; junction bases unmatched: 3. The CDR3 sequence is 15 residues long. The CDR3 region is CASSLGGSGSYEQYF. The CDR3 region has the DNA TGTGCCAGCAGCTTAGGCGGGAGCGGCTCCTACGAGCAGTACTTC. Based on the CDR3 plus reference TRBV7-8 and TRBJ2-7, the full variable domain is GAGVSQSPRYKVAKRGQDVALRCDPISGHVSLFWYQQALGQGPEFLTYFQNEAQLDKSGLPSDRFFAERPEGSVSTLKIQRTQQEDSAVYLCASSLGGSGSYEQYFGPGTRLTVT.

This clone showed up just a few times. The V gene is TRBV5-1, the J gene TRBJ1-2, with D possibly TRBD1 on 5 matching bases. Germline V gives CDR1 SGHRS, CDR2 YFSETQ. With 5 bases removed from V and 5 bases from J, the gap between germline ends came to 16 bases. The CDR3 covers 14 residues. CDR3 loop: CASSQNSGGYGYTF. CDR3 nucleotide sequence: TGCGCCAGCAGTCAGAATTCCGGGGGGTATGGCTACACCTTC. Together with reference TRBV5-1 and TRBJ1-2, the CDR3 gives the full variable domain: KAGVTQTPRYLIKTRGQQVTLSCSPISGHRSVSWYQQTPGQGLQFLFEYFSETQRNKGNFPGRFSGRQFSNSRSEMNVSTLELGDSALYLCASSQNSGGYGYTFGSGTRLTVV.